The sample holds one count of the clone carrying this T cell receptor beta chain. Its target is unknown. Regarding treatment: about 20 received Ad26.COV2.S at low or high dose, single or two shots; roughly five received placebo; per-sample allocation not given. Specimen acquisition occurred on day 63 following the initial vaccine or placebo injection. These data come from a study of Ad26.COV2.S vaccination and SARS-CoV-2 variants. Study-wide context: Each vaccinee took Ad26.COV2.S intramuscularly, once or twice 56 days apart. Whole-study findings and limits: After vaccination, reports described spike-specific CD8+ and CD4+ T cell responses as showing substantial breadth. Vaccine recipients and placebo recipients showed similar non-spike TCR breadth.

Germline CDR1 reads LNHDA; CDR2 reads SQIVND (reference sequence). CDR3 length: 13 residues. Deletions cut 5 bases from V and 6 bases from J, with 14 bases between. Assay: immunoSEQ multiplex PCR; the TCRdb copy retains only in-frame clones and omits some. The sample has roughly 350,000 clones, around 88% seen once. The clonotype was recovered from a person aged 18-60 years who received the Ad26.COV2.S COVID-19 vaccine or a placebo. The sequences come from peripheral blood, collected in a trial of Ad26.COV2.S vaccine versus placebo. The chain recombines TRBV19 with TRBJ2-7; D unresolved. CDR3 region: CASSSGPRGEQYF. The CDR3 DNA reads TGTGCCAGTAGTTCCGGGCCTCGAGGCGAGCAGTACTTC.